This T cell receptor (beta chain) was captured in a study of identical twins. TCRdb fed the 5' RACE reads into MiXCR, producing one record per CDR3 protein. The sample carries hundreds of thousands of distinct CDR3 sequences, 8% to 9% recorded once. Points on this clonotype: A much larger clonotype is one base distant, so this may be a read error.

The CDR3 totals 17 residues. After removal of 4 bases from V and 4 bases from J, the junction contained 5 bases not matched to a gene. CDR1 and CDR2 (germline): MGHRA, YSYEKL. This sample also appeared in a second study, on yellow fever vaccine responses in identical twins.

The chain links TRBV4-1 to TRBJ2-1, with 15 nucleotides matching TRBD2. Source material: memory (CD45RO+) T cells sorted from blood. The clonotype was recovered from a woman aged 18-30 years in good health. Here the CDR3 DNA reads TGCGCCAGCAGCCGAGGGACTAGCGGGGGGCAATACAATGAGCAGTTCTTC. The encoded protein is CASSRGTSGGQYNEQFF.